The 21 T cell receptor beta chains below all came from one sample that was sequenced in a study of CD4 T cells in relation to SARS-CoV-2 and coronaviruses. The unexposed donors gave CD4+ T cells in about 2011-2019, prior to COVID-19. After ten to eleven days of culture, CD4+ T cells were isolated. Their antigen targets remain unknown. Method: immunoSEQ multiplex PCR; TCRdb's copy keeps in-frame clones and lacks some. The sample lists approximately 18,000 clones; about 80% were seen once. The sample consisted of CD4+ T cells from PBMCs, cultured in vitro. The receptors come from a human donor in good health.

The V and J genes are TRBV30 and TRBJ2-1; D is possibly TRBD1 (6 bases). The V gene's germline CDR1 is GTSNPN and CDR2 SVGIG (reference sequence). Trimming took off 0 bases at V and 4 bases at J, with 10 bases between the two ends. There are 14 residues in the CDR3. CDR3 region: CAWSVRQAYNEQFF. The CDR3 DNA sequence: TGTGCCTGGAGTGTCCGACAGGCATACAATGAGCAGTTCTTC.

The V gene is TRBV19, the J gene TRBJ2-3; D uncertain. V was shortened by 3 bases and J by 2 bases, with 6 bases between the two germline ends. The CDR3 extends over 13 amino acids. Per the germline V gene, CDR1 is LNHDA and CDR2 is SQIVND (reference sequence). CDR3 DNA sequence: TGTGCCAGTAGTATTGGTGACACAGATACGCAGTATTTT. As protein: CASSIGDTDTQYF.

The rearrangement joins TRBV6-4 to TRBJ1-1; the match to TRBD1 covers 7 bases. V dropped 4 bases and J dropped 3; count of bases not matched to a gene: 5. Germline CDR1 and CDR2: MRHNA and SNTAGT. The CDR3 has 14 amino acids. Here the CDR3 reads CASSVEGGHTEAFF. The CDR3 DNA reads TGTGCCAGCAGTGTTGAAGGGGGCCACACTGAAGCTTTCTTT.

CDR3 in amino acids: CASSPPGVGYEQYF. For the CDR3, the DNA is TGTGCCAGCAGCCCTCCCGGGGTCGGCTACGAGCAGTACTTC. V usage is TRBV6-6 and J usage is TRBJ2-7, with D maybe TRBD2 (5 bases). CDR1 and CDR2 (germline): MNHNY, SVGAGI (reference sequence). The CDR3 sequence is 14 residues long. V lost 6 bases and J 3 bases, leaving 15 bases between the germline ends.

This clone was seen only a few times. This rearrangement joins TRBV29-1 to TRBJ1-5; TRBD1 might be the D (5 bases). The CDR3 contains 11 residues. Per the germline V gene, CDR1 is SQVTM and CDR2 is ANQGSEA. The V gene lost 6 bases and the J gene lost 5 bases, with 8 bases spanning the gap. The CDR3 loop reads CSVGVDQPQHF. The CDR3, as DNA: TGCAGCGTGGGGGTAGATCAGCCCCAGCATTTT.

The chain uses TRBV11-2 and TRBJ2-7; 7 bases match TRBD2. Germline V lookup: CDR1 SGHAT, CDR2 FQNNGV. The CDR3 is 15 amino acids. The ends lost 1 base at V and 3 bases at J; junction bases unmatched: 6. CDR3 loop: CASSLGASGFYEQYF. In DNA, the CDR3 is TGTGCCAGCAGCTTAGGGGCTAGCGGCTTCTACGAGCAGTACTTC.

V usage is TRBV30 and J usage is TRBJ1-1; unclear D gene. CDR1 GTSNPN and CDR2 SVGIG come from the germline V gene (reference sequence). V was clipped by 5 bases and J by 0 bases, with 13 bases between them. This CDR3 spans 14 amino acids. The CDR3 DNA reads TGTGCCTGGGCAAAAAGTAAGTTGAACACTGAAGCTTTCTTT. It specifies CAWAKSKLNTEAFF.

The V call is TRBV7-8, the J call TRBJ2-6; D call uncertain. Germline values: CDR1 SGHVS, CDR2 FQNEAQ. The CDR3 has 15 residues. With 10 bases removed from V and 4 bases from J, the gap between germline ends came to 17 bases. CDR3 coding DNA: TGTGCCACCCGGCCCAGTCGGGCAGGGGCCAACGTCCTGACTTTC. It specifies CATRPSRAGANVLTF.

This chain uses TRBV19 with TRBJ2-6, with D tentatively TRBD2 (6 bases). This CDR3 region has 18 residues. CDR1 LNHDA and CDR2 SQIVND come from the germline V gene (reference sequence). With 3 bases removed from V and 0 bases from J, the gap between germline ends came to 15 bases. CDR3 amino acids: CASSMRRGMNSGANVLTF. The CDR3 DNA sequence: TGTGCCAGTAGTATGAGGAGGGGAATGAACTCTGGGGCCAACGTCCTGACTTTC.

The chain combines TRBV5-1 with TRBJ1-1; D uncertain. This CDR3 spans 13 amino acids. V was pared by 0 bases and J by 2 bases, with 5 bases between. CDR1 is SGHRS and CDR2 is YFSETQ in the germline V gene. CDR3 nucleotides: TGCGCCAGCAGCTTGGGCCCTAACACTGAAGCTTTCTTT. It encodes CASSLGPNTEAFF.

The genes are TRBV5-1 and TRBJ1-1, with D tentatively TRBD1 (6 bases). The germline gives CDR1 SGHRS, CDR2 YFSETQ. The CDR3 sequence is 13 residues long. Trimming left V 4 bases short and J 2 bases short, with 9 bases between. As DNA, the CDR3 is TGCGCCAGCAGCCCGGGACACAACACTGAAGCTTTCTTT. Translating gives CASSPGHNTEAFF.

The V gene is TRBV11-3, the J gene TRBJ2-1; 14 nucleotides match TRBD2. V lost 5 bases, J lost 8 bases, and 8 bases stayed unmatched. The CDR3 runs to 16 residues. Germline CDR1 is SGHNT and CDR2 is YENEEA. CDR3 DNA sequence: TGTGCCAGCAGCCCGCCAGGGACTAGCGGGAGAGATGAGCAGTTCTTC. Translation: CASSPPGTSGRDEQFF.

The chain links TRBV7-6 to TRBJ2-3, with D perhaps matching TRBD1 (6 bases). Germline V gene data show CDR1 as SGHVS and CDR2 as FNYEAQ. CDR3 length: 14 residues. V lost 6 bases to trimming and J lost 5 bases, with 15 bases between them. DNA for the CDR3: TGTGCCAGCAGTACGGATATAGGGGGAGATACGCAGTATTTT. Encoded protein: CASSTDIGGDTQYF.

This clone was seen only a few times. The V and J genes are TRBV9 and TRBJ2-7, with TRBD2 as a possible D gene (5 bases). Trimming took off 0 bases at V and 6 bases at J, with 16 bases between the two ends. The CDR3 is made up of 15 amino acids. The germline CDR1 and CDR2 sequences are SGDLS and YYNGEE. The CDR3 loop is CASSVGLAAGGEQYF. The CDR3 DNA follows: TGTGCCAGCAGCGTAGGTCTCGCCGCAGGAGGCGAGCAGTACTTC.

The chain has TRBV2 and TRBJ2-7, with 11 positions matching TRBD1. Germline trimming cut 4 bases from V and 6 bases from J; bases unmatched to any gene: 11. CDR1 and CDR2 (germline): SNHLY, FYNNEI. There are 16 residues in the CDR3. As DNA, the CDR3 is TGTGCCAGCAGTGGCGGGGGACAGGGGGTGTCCGGCGAGCAGTACTTC. This codes for CASSGGGQGVSGEQYF.

The chain is built from TRBV18 and TRBJ2-2, with D tentatively TRBD2 (5 bases). This CDR3 comprises 16 residues. Trimming took 0 bases from V and 0 from J, leaving 8 bases between them. Per germline, CDR1 KGHSH and CDR2 LQKENI. CDR3 DNA: TGTGCCAGCTCACCACCAGCGGTTACGAACACCGGGGAGCTGTTTTTT. Amino acid sequence: CASSPPAVTNTGELFF. The variable domain in full, with the rest retrieved from reference TRBV18 and TRBJ2-2, is NAGVMQNPRHLVRRRGQEARLRCSPMKGHSHVYWYRQLPEEGLKFMVYLQKENIIDESGMPKERFSAEFPKEGPSILRIQQVVRGDSAAYFCASSPPAVTNTGELFFGEGSRLTVL.

The chain is built from TRBV19 and TRBJ1-3; D uncertain. CDR3 size: 13 residues. CDR1 and CDR2 from the germline V gene are LNHDA and SQIVND (reference sequence). V shed 7 bases and J shed 0 bases, with 7 bases lying between them. CDR3 sequence reads: CASTGFSGNTIYF. CDR3 nucleotide sequence: TGTGCCAGTACCGGGTTCTCTGGAAACACCATATATTTT.

This clone has just a few counts. The chain is built from TRBV7-3 and TRBJ2-7; D uncertain. Trimming took off 3 bases at V and 7 bases at J, with 7 bases between the two ends. The germline V gene has CDR1 SGHTA and CDR2 FQGTGA. The CDR3 totals 11 residues. The CDR3 region has the DNA TGTGCCAGCAGCTTTACGTGGGAGCAGTACTTC. It yields the protein CASSFTWEQYF.

This chain connects TRBV24-1 to TRBJ2-3; no firm D call. Germline-derived CDR1 and CDR2 are KGHDR and SFDVKD. Deletions cut 4 bases from V and 5 bases from J, with 12 bases between. This CDR3 spans 14 amino acids. Written as DNA, the CDR3 is TGTGCCACCAGTGACCCGGGCCACCTAGATACGCAGTATTTT. It yields the protein CATSDPGHLDTQYF.

This sequence joins TRBV28 and TRBJ1-1; D is unclear. The germline CDR1 and CDR2 sequences are MDHEN and SYDVKM. The CDR3 totals 11 residues. V lost 3 bases to trimming and J lost 8 bases, with 7 bases between them. This chain's CDR3 is CASSFYSEAFF. In nucleotides, the CDR3 is TGTGCCAGCAGTTTTTATTCAGAAGCTTTCTTT.

The rearrangement links TRBV11-3 to TRBJ2-7, with D unresolved. The germline V gene encodes CDR1 SGHNT and CDR2 YENEEA. V was cut by 5 bases and J by 2 bases, with 13 bases left in between. The CDR3 is made up of 14 amino acids. CDR3 sequence: CASSPGPPAYEQYF. The CDR3 coding sequence is TGTGCCAGCAGCCCAGGACCGCCGGCCTACGAGCAGTACTTC.